The rows below give T cell receptor beta chains drawn from one sample of a study of Ad26.COV2.S vaccination and SARS-CoV-2 variants. Measured with immunoSEQ multiplex PCR; TCRdb has only the in-frame clones, and not every one. Seen here are some 320,000 clones, around four fifths observed once, and the top ten hold around 2%. The sequencing used peripheral blood, collected in a trial of Ad26.COV2.S vaccine versus placebo. All receptors derive from a person aged 18-65 years who received the Ad26.COV2.S COVID-19 vaccine or a placebo. Both conserved end residues are part of each CDR3. The order of the fields is J gene, V gene, D gene, clone size, CDR3 protein, CDR3 DNA. D genes are given only for firm matches. A row's size may be missing; if present it is once, few, many or a size class.

TRBJ2-7 | TRBV30 | TRBD1 | . | CAWSVIDRGETHF | TGTGCCTGGAGTGTCATAGACAGGGGGGAAACCCACTTC
TRBJ2-5 | TRBV7-7 | TRBD1 | . | CASRGQGAWETQYF | TGTGCCAGCAGAGGACAGGGGGCGTGGGAGACCCAGTACTTC
TRBJ2-6 | TRBV5-1 | . | once | CASSLVGRRRRANVLTF | TGCGCCAGCAGCTTGGTGGGACGGCGAAGGAGGGCCAACGTCCTGACTTTC
TRBJ1-4 | TRBV4-2 | . | . | CASSQGVGTGKDEKLFF | TGTGCCAGCAGCCAAGGCGTCGGGACGGGGAAGGATGAAAAACTGTTTTTT
TRBJ2-7 | TRBV27 | . | once | CASSPGPIYEQYF | TGTGCCAGCAGCCCGGGACCGATCTACGAGCAGTACTTC
TRBJ1-6 | TRBV5-5 | . | few | CASSLVGDSPLHF | TGTGCCAGCAGCTTGGTCGGGGACTCACCCCTCCACTTT
TRBJ2-7 | TRBV6-5 | TRBD2 | . | CASSLAGEAYEQYF | TGTGCCAGCAGCTTAGCGGGGGAGGCCTACGAGCAGTACTTC
TRBJ1-2 | TRBV6-4 | . | . | CASSEVTGKANYGYTF | TGTGCCAGCAGTGAGGTTACAGGCAAAGCTAACTATGGCTACACCTTC
TRBJ2-5 | TRBV7-8 | . | . | CASSLFPGQQETQYF | TGTGCCAGCAGCTTGTTCCCCGGACAGCAAGAGACCCAGTACTTC
TRBJ1-1 | TRBV9 | . | once | CASSVGRGARTEAFF | TGTGCCAGCAGCGTAGGACGGGGGGCGAGGACTGAAGCTTTCTTT
TRBJ1-3 | TRBV28 | TRBD1 | . | CASSFRPGQQSGNTIYF | TGTGCCAGCAGTTTTCGTCCGGGACAGCAATCTGGAAACACCATATATTTT
TRBJ2-4 | TRBV2 | TRBD1 | . | CASSGDRGSDIQYF | TGTGCCAGCAGCGGGGACAGAGGCTCGGACATTCAGTACTTC
TRBJ2-7 | TRBV6-5 | . | . | CASSYPRAGRYEQYF | TGTGCCAGCAGTTACCCCAGGGCGGGTCGCTACGAGCAGTACTTC
TRBJ2-7 | TRBV7-9 | . | . | CASSLGLAYEQYF | TGTGCCAGCAGCTTAGGGCTAGCCTACGAGCAGTACTTC
TRBJ1-2 | TRBV9 | . | . | CASSVGTGNYGYTF | TGTGCCAGCAGCGTAGGGACGGGGAACTATGGCTACACCTTC
TRBJ1-2 | TRBV3-1/TRBV3-2 | TRBD1 | . | CASSQPGQGGYGYTF | TGTGCCAGCAGCCAACCGGGACAGGGGGGCTATGGCTACACCTTC
TRBJ2-2 | TRBV6-1 | . | . | CASSEHLTGELFF | TGTGCCAGCAGTGAACACCTCACCGGGGAGCTGTTTTTT
TRBJ1-2 | TRBV28 | . | . | CASGGGALNYGYTF | TGTGCCAGCGGTGGAGGGGCCCTTAACTATGGCTACACCTTC
TRBJ2-7 | TRBV11-1 | . | . | CASSLGRYYEQYF | TGTGCCAGCAGCTTAGGTCGGTACTACGAGCAGTACTTC
TRBJ2-3 | TRBV5-1 | . | . | CASSLFGGGTDTQYF | TGCGCCAGCAGCTTGTTCGGAGGAGGCACAGATACGCAGTATTTT
TRBJ1-2 | TRBV5-4 | TRBD1 | few | CASSLGGQTNYGYTF | TGTGCCAGCAGCTTGGGGGGACAGACTAACTATGGCTACACCTTC
TRBJ1-2 | TRBV7-8 | . | . | CASSLDPGQLDYGYTF | TGTGCCAGCAGCTTAGACCCAGGACAGCTCGACTATGGCTACACCTTC
TRBJ1-5 | TRBV5-6 | . | . | CASSLTGIGQPQHF | TGTGCCAGCAGCCTGACAGGTATTGGTCAGCCCCAGCATTTT
TRBJ1-2 | TRBV10-3 | . | . | CAISESVVGLDGYTF | TGTGCCATCAGTGAGTCAGTGGTAGGCCTGGATGGCTACACCTTC
TRBJ2-7 | TRBV28 | TRBD1 | . | CASSLYRDRGYEQYF | TGTGCCAGCAGTTTGTACCGGGACAGGGGTTACGAGCAGTACTTC
TRBJ2-7 | TRBV7-2 | TRBD2 | . | CASSSTSGGGFFEQYF | TGTGCCAGCAGCTCGACTAGCGGGGGAGGGTTTTTCGAGCAGTACTTC
TRBJ2-2 | TRBV6-5 | TRBD2 | once | CASRSSGGNTGELFF | TGTGCCAGCAGGTCCAGCGGGGGGAACACCGGGGAGCTGTTTTTT